This entry lists 5 T cell receptor beta chains sequenced from one sample in a study of cytotoxic CD8 clonotypes in ibrutinib-treated CLL. Measured with immunoSEQ multiplex PCR; TCRdb has only the in-frame clones, and not every one. The sample has approximately 300,000 clones, 80% seen once. The source was PBMCs, collected before ibrutinib treatment. These receptors originate from a human donor with chronic lymphocytic leukemia.

This chain links TRBV27 with TRBJ2-3; 12 nucleotides match TRBD2. CDR1 and CDR2 from the germline V gene are MNHEY and SMNVEV (reference sequence). With V trimmed by 5 bases and J by 7 bases, 10 bases remained unmatched. The CDR3 is 16 residues long. Here the CDR3 DNA reads TGTGCCAGCAGTAAAATGACTAGCGGGAGTGACTATACGCAGTATTTT. Protein product: CASSKMTSGSDYTQYF.

The sample holds a few counts of this clone. This chain joins TRBV23-1 and TRBJ2-5, with D possibly matching TRBD1 (6 bases). TRBV23-1 is treated as an ORF (open reading frame) with a function not yet certain. The CDR3 spans 13 residues. Trimming cost V 8 bases and J 0 bases, with 10 bases left between them. CDR3 sequence (DNA): TGCGCCAGCGTAAAGGGGGACCAAGAGACCCAGTACTTC. Translating it yields CASVKGDQETQYF.

This clone was found a few times. The CDR3 region is CASSPSAAMNTEAFF. CDR3 in DNA: TGTGCCAGCTCACCATCGGCAGCTATGAACACTGAAGCTTTCTTT. The J gene is TRBJ1-1, the V gene TRBV18; D is undetermined. Germline V lookup: CDR1 KGHSH, CDR2 LQKENI. The CDR3 length is 15 residues. V was clipped by 2 bases and J by 0 bases, with 10 bases between them.

The rearrangement uses TRBV14 and TRBJ2-7; tentatively, D is TRBD2 (6 bases). The V end lost 2 bases, the J end lost 4 bases, and 27 bases lay between the germline ends. CDR1 and CDR2 (germline): SGHDN, FVKESK. This CDR3 has 19 amino acids. CDR3 DNA sequence: TGTGCCAGCAGCCAACTAGCGTTAGCCCATCTAAATCGTGGTTACGAGCAGTACTTC. It specifies CASSQLALAHLNRGYEQYF.

In DNA, the CDR3 is TGTGCCAGTAGTACCGGGACTAGTCAGTACTTC. Amino acid sequence: CASSTGTSQYF. V is TRBV19 and J is TRBJ2-7, with 8 bases that match TRBD2. Trimming cost V 4 bases and J 10 bases; bases outside gene matches: 3. Germline CDR1 and CDR2: LNHDA and SQIVND (reference sequence). The CDR3 loop spans 11 amino acids.